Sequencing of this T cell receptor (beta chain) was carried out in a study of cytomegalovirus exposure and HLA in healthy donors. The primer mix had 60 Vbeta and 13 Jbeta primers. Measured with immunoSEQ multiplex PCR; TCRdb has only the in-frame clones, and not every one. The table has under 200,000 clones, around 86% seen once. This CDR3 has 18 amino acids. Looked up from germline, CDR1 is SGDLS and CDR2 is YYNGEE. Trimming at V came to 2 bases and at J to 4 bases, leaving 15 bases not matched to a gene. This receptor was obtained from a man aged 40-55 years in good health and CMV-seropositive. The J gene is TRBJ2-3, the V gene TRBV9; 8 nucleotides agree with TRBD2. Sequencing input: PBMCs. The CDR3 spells CASSVATGGPQWADTQYF. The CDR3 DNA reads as TGTGCCAGCAGCGTCGCGACGGGGGGGCCACAATGGGCAGATACGCAGTATTTT.